This T cell receptor beta chain was obtained from a study of shared clonotypes between healthy human individuals. Sequencing was performed with immunoSEQ multiplex PCR; in TCRdb, only in-frame clones are kept and a portion is missing. This table holds about 1.1 million clones, approximately 80% found once. Study conclusions and caveats: Among the subsets, naive ones generally showed larger estimated richness than memory ones. Across a handful of donors, naive CD4 shared around 5.4%, naive CD8 less than 4%, memory CD4 less than 2.5%, memory CD8 around 0.42%. Tissue TCR repertoires likely differ from these blood-only repertoires. It was the few donors that limited the genetic and exposure-history diversity represented.

Germline V gene sequence: CDR1 LNHNV, CDR2 YYDKDF (reference sequence). With 0 bases removed from V and 2 bases from J, the gap between germline ends came to 4 bases. The CDR3 length is 13 residues. About this clone: The antigen remains undetermined.

The chain recombines TRBV15 with TRBJ1-2; no definite D call. The TCR comes from a man between 18 and 29 years old in good health. Some clones in this sample may be carry-over from other donors' samples. What was sequenced was memory CD4+ T cells from PBMCs. Indicated subset: CD45RA-negative fraction. CDR3 residues: CATSRDLNYGYTF. CDR3 coding DNA: TGTGCCACCAGCAGAGATTTGAACTATGGCTACACCTTC.